A single T cell receptor (beta chain) is shown here with its context. The data derive from a study of blood T cell repertoires in COVID-19. This CDR3 has 17 residues. V shed 0 bases and J shed 3 bases, with 15 bases lying between them. CDR1 is LGHNA and CDR2 is YNFKEQ in the germline V gene. Repertoires were generated with immunoSEQ multiplex PCR, while TCRdb's copy carries only in-frame clones and drops some. The sample consists of about 140,000 clones, roughly 86% of them appearing once. Sequencing input: peripheral blood. This sequence originates from a man between 50 and 59 years old with active or convalescent COVID-19. The chain couples TRBV4-2 to TRBJ1-3; no reliable D call. The chain's CDR3 is CASSQDYSGQVGNTIYF. CDR3 bases: TGTGCCAGCAGCCAAGACTATTCTGGCCAGGTTGGAAACACCATATATTTT.